What follows are 8 T cell receptor beta chains derived from one specimen sequenced in a study of blood T cells in healthy people across ages. Using a J-beta primer mix together with a sample-barcoded 5' primer, a second PCR was run for about 7 to 12 cycles. TCRdb reprocessed the 5' RACE reads with MiXCR, giving one entry per CDR3 protein. Of about 400,000 distinct CDR3 sequences in the sample, roughly half were seen once. The sample consisted of blood. The receptors were sampled from a man in his sixties in good health.

The chain uses TRBV6-5 and TRBJ2-3; 11 bases line up with TRBD2. The CDR3 is made up of 15 amino acids. J gave up 4 bases and V 7 bases, and 7 bases lay outside the gene matches. CDR1 and CDR2 from the germline V gene are MNHEY and SVGAGI. The CDR3 loop is CASNPLAGVPDTQYF. CDR3 sequence (DNA): TGTGCCAGCAATCCACTAGCGGGGGTTCCAGATACGCAGTATTTT.

CDR3 loop: CAISAGTSGSNEQFF. DNA for the CDR3: TGTGCCATCAGTGCGGGGACTAGCGGGAGTAATGAGCAGTTCTTC. The chain joins TRBV10-3 to TRBJ2-1; 14 nucleotides line up with TRBD2. The CDR3 sequence is 15 residues long. Germline CDR1 and CDR2: ENHRY and SYGVKD. The J segment lost 7 bases and the V segment lost 4 bases, leaving 3 bases of the junction unmatched.

This clonotype was counted only a few times. The chain links TRBV6-6 to TRBJ2-3; D is undetermined. CDR1 is MNHNY and CDR2 is SVGAGI in the germline V gene (reference sequence). This CDR3 region has 12 residues. V dropped 6 bases and J dropped 6 bases, with 10 bases sitting between them. DNA for the CDR3: TGTGCCAGCAGCCCCGGTTGGGATACGCAGTATTTT. This codes for CASSPGWDTQYF.

V is TRBV28 and J is TRBJ2-1; maybe TRBD1 (6 bases). The germline V gene has CDR1 MDHEN and CDR2 SYDVKM. Between the trimmed V and J ends, which lost 1 base and 10 bases, there was a span of 14 bases. The CDR3 runs to 14 residues. In DNA, the CDR3 is TGTGCCAGCAGTTTATTGCAGGGGATGGGGGAGCAGTTCTTC. Translating it yields CASSLLQGMGEQFF.

The V call is TRBV6-4, the J call TRBJ2-1; 9 nucleotides line up with TRBD2. The J segment lost 7 bases and the V segment lost 2 bases, leaving 3 bases of the junction unmatched. This CDR3 spans 14 amino acids. Germline V gives CDR1 MRHNA, CDR2 SNTAGT. The CDR3 region has the DNA TGTGCCAGCAGTGACGCGGGAGGGGGGAATGAGCAGTTCTTC. Protein: CASSDAGGGNEQFF.

This chain connects TRBV7-2 to TRBJ2-7; 7 bases match TRBD2. Germline V gene lookup returns CDR1 SGHTA and CDR2 FQGNSA. V dropped 4 bases and J dropped 1; count of bases not matched to a gene: 10. This CDR3 is built from 16 residues. CDR3 in amino acids: CASSSQRGSMSYEQYF. CDR3 bases: TGTGCCAGCAGCTCCCAACGCGGGAGTATGTCCTACGAGCAGTACTTC.

The chain uses TRBV27 and TRBJ1-6; D ambiguous. Germline V gene lookup returns CDR1 MNHEY and CDR2 SMNVEV (reference sequence). V dropped 5 bases and J dropped 5 bases, with 10 bases sitting between them. This CDR3 spans 14 amino acids. DNA for the CDR3: TGTGCCAGCAGTCCTCACTCGGATAATTCACCCCTCCACTTT. Protein: CASSPHSDNSPLHF.

In this sample, this clonotype turned up a few times. The chain's CDR3 is CSALATQARSPLHF. CDR3 nucleotide sequence: TGCAGTGCCCTGGCCACACAGGCACGCTCACCCCTCCACTTT. The rearrangement uses TRBV20-1 and TRBJ1-6; perhaps TRBD1 as D (5 bases). The length of the CDR3 is 14 residues. Trimming took 6 bases from V and 10 from J, leaving 19 bases between them. Per germline, CDR1 DFQATT and CDR2 SNEGSKA (reference sequence).